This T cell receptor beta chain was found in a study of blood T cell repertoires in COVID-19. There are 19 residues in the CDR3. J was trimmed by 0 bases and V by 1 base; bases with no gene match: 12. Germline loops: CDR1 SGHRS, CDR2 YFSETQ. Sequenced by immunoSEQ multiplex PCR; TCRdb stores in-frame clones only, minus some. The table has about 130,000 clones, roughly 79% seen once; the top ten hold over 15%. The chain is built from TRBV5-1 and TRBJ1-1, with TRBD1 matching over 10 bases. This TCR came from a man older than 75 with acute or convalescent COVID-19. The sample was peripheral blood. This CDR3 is CASSLIPGTGDLMNTEAFF. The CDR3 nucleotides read TGCGCCAGCAGCTTGATCCCCGGGACAGGGGACTTGATGAACACTGAAGCTTTCTTT.